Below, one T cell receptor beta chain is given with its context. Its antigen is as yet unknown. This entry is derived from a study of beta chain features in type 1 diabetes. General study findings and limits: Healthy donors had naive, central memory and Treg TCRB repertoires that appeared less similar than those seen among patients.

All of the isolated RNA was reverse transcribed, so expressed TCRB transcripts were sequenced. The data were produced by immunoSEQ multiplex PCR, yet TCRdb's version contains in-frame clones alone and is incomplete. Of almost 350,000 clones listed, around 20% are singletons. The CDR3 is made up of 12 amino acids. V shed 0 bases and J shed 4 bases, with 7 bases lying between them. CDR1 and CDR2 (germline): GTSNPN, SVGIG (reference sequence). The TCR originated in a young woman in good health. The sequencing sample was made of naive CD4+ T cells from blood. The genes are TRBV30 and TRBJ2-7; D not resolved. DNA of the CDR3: TGTGCCTGGAGTGTAACCAGTTACGAGCAGTACTTC. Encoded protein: CAWSVTSYEQYF.